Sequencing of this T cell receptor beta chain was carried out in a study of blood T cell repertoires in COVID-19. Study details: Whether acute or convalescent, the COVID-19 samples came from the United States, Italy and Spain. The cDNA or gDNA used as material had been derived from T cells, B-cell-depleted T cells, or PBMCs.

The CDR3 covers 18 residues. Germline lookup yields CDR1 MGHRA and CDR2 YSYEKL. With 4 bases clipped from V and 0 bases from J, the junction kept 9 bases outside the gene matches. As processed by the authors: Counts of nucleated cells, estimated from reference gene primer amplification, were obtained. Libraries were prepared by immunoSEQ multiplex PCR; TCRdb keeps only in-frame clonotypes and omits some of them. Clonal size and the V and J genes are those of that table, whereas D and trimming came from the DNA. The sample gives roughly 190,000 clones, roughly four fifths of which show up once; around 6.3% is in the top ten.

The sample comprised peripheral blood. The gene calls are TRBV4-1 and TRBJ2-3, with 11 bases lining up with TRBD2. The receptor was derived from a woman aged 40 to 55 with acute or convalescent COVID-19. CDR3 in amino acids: CASSRGTSGAPSTDTQYF. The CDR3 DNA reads TGCGCCAGCAGCCGTGGGACTAGCGGAGCACCTAGCACAGATACGCAGTATTTT.